The 9 T cell receptor beta chains in this list originate from one sample, sequenced in a study of T cells in Graves' hyperthyroidism and ophthalmopathy. Amplified TCR beta CDR3 regions came from RNA transcripts. First-round RT-PCR with HTBI primers amplified the TCR CDR3 region. TCRdb re-analysed the multiplex PCR reads in MiXCR, keeping a single row per CDR3 protein. This table has around 400,000 distinct CDR3 sequences, more than 15% appearing once. The sequencing sample was made of blood. These receptors were collected from a woman aged 18-29 years with Graves' hyperthyroidism that later progressed to Graves' ophthalmopathy.

The chain joins TRBV7-9 to TRBJ1-1, with D tentatively TRBD1 (5 bases). CDR3 length: 14 amino acids. Germline assignment: CDR1 SEHNR and CDR2 FQNEAQ (reference sequence). Trimming removed 1 base at V and 8 bases at J, with 14 bases between. For the CDR3, the DNA is TGTGCCAGCAGCTTAGGAGGGGCCCAAGGGGAAGCTTTCTTT. It encodes CASSLGGAQGEAFF.

This clonotype was detected many times. This chain uses TRBV12-3 or TRBV12-4 with TRBJ1-1; the D gene is possibly TRBD1 (5 bases). The CDR3 sequence is 14 residues long. V was shortened by 7 bases and J by 4 bases, with 16 bases between the two germline ends. The CDR3 loop reads CASIPGQGVTEAFF. CDR3 nucleotide sequence: TGTGCCAGCATTCCGGGGCAGGGCGTCACTGAAGCTTTCTTT.

This clonotype was recorded only once. The chain uses TRBV4-2 and TRBJ1-4; a weak D match, TRBD1 (6 bases). Trimming took off 0 bases at V and 11 bases at J, with 13 bases between the two ends. Germline V gives CDR1 LGHNA, CDR2 YNFKEQ. This CDR3 has 14 amino acids. CDR3 sequence: CASSQEGNRAKLFF. The CDR3 bases are TGTGCCAGCAGCCAAGAGGGAAACAGGGCCAAACTGTTTTTT.

This clonotype was counted at least ten times. The chain carries TRBV28 and TRBJ2-3, with D possibly being TRBD1 or TRBD2 (5 bases each). This CDR3 is 18 amino acids long. Trimming took 2 bases from V and 4 from J, leaving 22 bases between them. Looked up from germline, CDR1 is MDHEN and CDR2 is SYDVKM. CDR3 amino acids: CASSLRMGLAQDSDTQYF. The CDR3 region has the DNA TGTGCCAGCAGTTTAAGGATGGGCCTAGCACAGGATTCAGATACGCAGTATTTT.

This clonotype was seen many times. The V and J genes are TRBV7-8 and TRBJ2-2, with D tentatively TRBD2 (6 bases). Germline values: CDR1 SGHVS, CDR2 FQNEAQ. V lost 1 base to trimming and J lost 1 base, with 13 bases between them. This CDR3 has 17 residues. The chain's CDR3 is CASSLGGVAENTGELFF. For the CDR3, the DNA is TGTGCCAGCAGCTTAGGTGGGGTAGCGGAGAACACCGGGGAGCTGTTTTTT.

The chain uses TRBV19 and TRBJ2-3; 12 positions match TRBD2. Looked up from germline, CDR1 is LNHDA and CDR2 is SQIVND (reference sequence). V dropped 6 bases and J dropped 4; count of bases not matched to a gene: 8. CDR3 length: 16 amino acids. CDR3 region: CASSLLTSGRSDTQYF. CDR3 bases: TGTGCCAGTAGCCTGTTGACTAGCGGGAGATCAGATACGCAGTATTTT. The complete variable domain, with remaining parts taken from reference TRBV19 and TRBJ2-3, reads DGGITQSPKYLFRKEGQNVTLSCEQNLNHDAMYWYRQDPGQGLRLIYYSQIVNDFQKGDIAEGYSVSREKKESFPLTVTSAQKNPTAFYLCASSLLTSGRSDTQYFGPGTRLTVL.

The V and J genes are TRBV2 and TRBJ1-2; the D gene is possibly TRBD1 (5 bases). This CDR3 spans 12 amino acids. Germline CDR1 and CDR2: SNHLY and FYNNEI. Trimming stripped 3 bases from V and 8 bases from J, with 10 bases between. The CDR3 DNA reads TGTGCCAGCAGTGATCGGAGGGGCGGCTACACCTTC. Encoded protein: CASSDRRGGYTF.

This clonotype was seen repeatedly, ten times or more. The rearrangement joins TRBV12-3 or TRBV12-4 to TRBJ2-7, with D possibly TRBD1 on 6 matching bases. There are 13 residues in the CDR3. V was trimmed by 4 bases and J by 7 bases, leaving 14 bases between them. The CDR3 region has the DNA TGTGCCAGCAGTTGGCAGGGGCAATGGGAGCAGTACTTC. It yields the protein CASSWQGQWEQYF.

This clonotype has ten or more counts. The chain employs TRBV27 and TRBJ1-5; TRBD1 matches at 7 bases. With 6 bases clipped from V and 1 base from J, the junction kept 6 bases outside the gene matches. Germline V lookup: CDR1 MNHEY, CDR2 SMNVEV (reference sequence). This CDR3 has 15 amino acids. The CDR3 coding sequence is TGTGCCAGCAGCCCTCTCAGGGGGAGCAATCAGCCCCAGCATTTT. Translation gives CASSPLRGSNQPQHF.